Sequencing of this T cell receptor (beta chain) was carried out in a study of Graves' ophthalmopathy and Graves' hyperthyroidism. Study-wide results and caveats: Progression of ophthalmopathy was predicted by the model with roughly 70% sensitivity and just under 75% specificity. Blood was where most expanded thyroid clonotypes above 0.001 frequency also turned up.

Transcripts of RNA were the source for amplifying TCR beta CDR3 regions. HTBI primers served in a first-round RT-PCR, which a second-round multiplex PCR followed. Using its own MiXCR run on the multiplex PCR reads, TCRdb lists one record per CDR3 protein. Among roughly 600,000 distinct CDR3 sequences listed, less than 45% were seen once. Note on this clonotype: Antigen: not known.

This CDR3 spans 19 amino acids. Germline V gene lookup returns CDR1 LNHNV and CDR2 YYDKDF (reference sequence). Unmatched junction bases numbered 8, after V lost 0 bases and J lost 0 bases. Ineligible for inclusion were patients with other autoimmune diseases, uncontrolled infections, pregnancy or lactation. The clonotype comes from an adult man with Graves' hyperthyroidism. The chain has TRBV15 and TRBJ2-7, with 13 bases lining up with TRBD2. The material sequenced was peripheral blood or thyroid tissue (not recorded which). CDR3 nucleotides: TGTGCCACCAGCAGAGAAAGGGGACTAGCGGGACTCTACTCCTACGAGCAGTACTTC. Residues: CATSRERGLAGLYSYEQYF. Complete variable domain (other parts from reference TRBV15 and TRBJ2-7): DAMVIQNPRYQVTQFGKPVTLSCSQTLNHNVMYWYQQKSSQAPKLLFHYYDKDFNNEADTPDNFQSRRPNTSFCFLDIRSPGLGDTAMYLCATSRERGLAGLYSYEQYFGPGTRLTVT.